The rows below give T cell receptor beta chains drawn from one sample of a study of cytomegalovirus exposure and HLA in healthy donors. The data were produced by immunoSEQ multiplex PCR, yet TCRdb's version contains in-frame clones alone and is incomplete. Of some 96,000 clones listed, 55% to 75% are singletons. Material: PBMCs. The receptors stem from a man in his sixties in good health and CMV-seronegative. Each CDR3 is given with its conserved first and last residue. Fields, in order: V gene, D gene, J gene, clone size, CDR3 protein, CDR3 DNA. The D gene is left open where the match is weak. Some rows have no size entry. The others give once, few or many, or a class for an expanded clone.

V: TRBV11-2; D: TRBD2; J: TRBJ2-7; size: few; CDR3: CASSSGLALNYF; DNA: TGTGCCAGCAGCTCGGGACTAGCGCTGAATTACTTC
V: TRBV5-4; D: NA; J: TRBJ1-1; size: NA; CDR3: CASSLTLGRGSGTEAFF; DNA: TGTGCCAGCAGCTTGACGCTGGGGAGGGGTTCGGGCACTGAAGCTTTCTTT
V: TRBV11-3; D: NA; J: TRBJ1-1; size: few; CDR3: CASSLGAKAFF; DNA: TGTGCCAGCAGCTTAGGAGCGAAAGCTTTCTTT
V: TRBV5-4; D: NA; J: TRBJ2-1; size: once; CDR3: CASSFDWNNEQFF; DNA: TGTGCCAGCAGCTTTGACTGGAACAATGAGCAGTTCTTC
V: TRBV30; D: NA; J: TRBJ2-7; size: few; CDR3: CAWTRGPNSYEQYF; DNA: TGTGCCTGGACAAGAGGTCCCAACTCCTACGAGCAGTACTTC
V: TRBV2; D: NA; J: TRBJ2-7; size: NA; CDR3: CASLGRGALTEQYF; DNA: TGTGCCAGCCTCGGCCGGGGGGCTCTGACCGAGCAGTACTTC
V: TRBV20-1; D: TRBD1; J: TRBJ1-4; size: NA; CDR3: CSQGDSEKLFF; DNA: TGCAGTCAGGGGGATAGTGAAAAACTGTTTTTT
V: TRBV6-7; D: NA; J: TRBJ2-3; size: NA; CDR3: CASSSGTRYTDTQYF; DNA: TGTGCCAGCAGTTCCGGGACAAGGTACACAGATACGCAGTATTTT
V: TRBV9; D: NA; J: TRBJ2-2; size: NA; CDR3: CASSVDMVGGELFF; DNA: TGTGCCAGCAGCGTAGATATGGTCGGCGGGGAGCTGTTTTTT
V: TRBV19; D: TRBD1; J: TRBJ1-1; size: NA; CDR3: CASSSHDRGRTEAFF; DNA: TGTGCCAGTAGTTCGCATGACAGGGGGCGAACTGAAGCTTTCTTT
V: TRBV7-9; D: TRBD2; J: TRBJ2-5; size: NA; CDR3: CASSLLAGQETQYF; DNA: TGTGCCAGCAGCCTACTAGCGGGGCAAGAGACCCAGTACTTC
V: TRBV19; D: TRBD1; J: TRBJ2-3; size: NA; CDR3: CASSRGQHLSTDTQYF; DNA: TGTGCCAGTAGTAGGGGACAGCATCTTAGCACAGATACGCAGTATTTT
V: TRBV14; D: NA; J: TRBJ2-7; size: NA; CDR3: CASSQGLKGPLDEQYF; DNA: TGTGCCAGCAGCCAAGGTCTCAAGGGGCCGTTGGACGAGCAGTACTTC